The 29 T cell receptor beta chains below all came from one sample that was sequenced in a study of siplizumab effects on memory and regulatory T cells (dated by TCRdb to between 2019 and 2020). Library construction relied on the immunoSEQ multiplex PCR assay. TCRdb provides this immuneACCESS table in a form limited to in-frame rearrangements. Some clones are lacking; in checked studies, under half of them reflect an unresolved V gene, and why the rest are absent is not known. The sample data list about 100,000 clones, and around 94% of these were observed just once. Roughly 1.3% of the sample lies in the top ten. The sequencing sample was made of non-Treg CD4+ T cells sorted from blood. Read against the paper, the sample's cell subset or site label means: FACS-sorted unstimulated CD4+ non-regulatory T cells. These receptors were obtained from a human donor in good health.

The chain uses TRBV5-6 and TRBJ1-1; D remains ambiguous. V gave up 0 bases and J gave up 1 base, with 7 bases separating them. This CDR3 has 14 residues. Germline V gene lookup returns CDR1 SGHDT and CDR2 YYEEEE. CDR3 nucleotide sequence: TGTGCCAGCAGCTTGGAACTCTGGAACACTGAAGCTTTCTTT. Translated: CASSLELWNTEAFF.

The chain has TRBV19 and TRBJ2-1, with D maybe TRBD2 (5 bases). The CDR3 runs to 15 residues. Trimming pared 7 bases from V and 2 bases from J, leaving 15 bases between. Germline V gene sequence: CDR1 LNHDA, CDR2 SQIVND (reference sequence). The CDR3 region has the DNA TGTGCCAGTACCCCTACTAGAGATCCCTACAATGAGCAGTTCTTC. Amino acid sequence: CASTPTRDPYNEQFF. The full variable domain, in which reference TRBV19 and TRBJ2-1 provide the parts outside the CDR3, is DGGITQSPKYLFRKEGQNVTLSCEQNLNHDAMYWYRQDPGQGLRLIYYSQIVNDFQKGDIAEGYSVSREKKESFPLTVTSAQKNPTAFYLCASTPTRDPYNEQFFGPGTRLTVL.

This chain uses TRBV5-1 with TRBJ1-5, with D uncertain. The V gene lost 4 bases and the J gene lost 2 bases, with 13 bases spanning the gap. In germline, CDR1 is SGHRS, CDR2 YFSETQ. The CDR3 loop spans 15 amino acids. DNA of the CDR3: TGCGCCAGCAGCATGGGTGGTGGTGGCAATCAGCCCCAGCATTTT. Encoded protein: CASSMGGGGNQPQHF.

The chain is built from TRBV5-1 and TRBJ1-5, with D unresolved. Germline values: CDR1 SGHRS, CDR2 YFSETQ. This CDR3 has 14 amino acids. The V gene lost 0 bases and the J gene lost 6 bases, with 10 bases spanning the gap. The CDR3: CASSLALVGQPQHF. CDR3 DNA sequence: TGCGCCAGCAGCTTGGCCTTGGTTGGTCAGCCCCAGCATTTT.

In this sample, this clone turned up once. This rearrangement joins TRBV30 to TRBJ2-7, with D maybe TRBD1 (5 bases). CDR1 GTSNPN and CDR2 SVGIG come from the germline V gene (reference sequence). The CDR3 is made up of 12 amino acids. Trimming shortened V by 5 bases and J by 4 bases, and 12 bases separated the two germline ends. The DNA of the CDR3 is TGTGCCTGGGCCCGTAGGGGTTACGAGCAGTACTTC. As protein: CAWARRGYEQYF.

This chain connects TRBV29-1 to TRBJ1-3; D is unresolved. The CDR3 covers 12 residues. Trimming took 5 bases from V and 4 from J, leaving 9 bases between them. Germline CDR1 SQVTM, CDR2 ANQGSEA. CDR3 region: CSVWTDGNTIYF. The CDR3 DNA reads as TGCAGCGTTTGGACCGACGGAAACACCATATATTTT.

This clone has a single count. V is TRBV10-3 and J is TRBJ2-3; D remains unclear. CDR1 is ENHRY and CDR2 is SYGVKD in the germline V gene. V was trimmed by 2 bases and J by 0 bases, leaving 6 bases between them. This CDR3 is built from 14 residues. CDR3 loop: CAISEGVSTDTQYF. In DNA form, the CDR3 reads TGTGCCATCAGTGAGGGTGTTAGCACAGATACGCAGTATTTT.

The chain uses TRBV10-3 and TRBJ2-4; 8 nucleotides agree with TRBD1. The germline gives CDR1 ENHRY, CDR2 SYGVKD. The CDR3 is 16 amino acids. Germline trimming cut 2 bases from V and 8 bases from J; bases unmatched to any gene: 11. Written as DNA, the CDR3 is TGTGCCATCAGTGAGGGCAGGGGGCGAAAGGAGTACATTCAGTACTTC. It is translated as CAISEGRGRKEYIQYF.

This chain uses TRBV5-1 with TRBJ2-3, with TRBD2 matching 7 bases. The germline gives CDR1 SGHRS, CDR2 YFSETQ. Trimming removed 1 base from V and 0 bases from J; junction bases left unmatched: 5. There are 16 residues in the CDR3. Written as DNA, the CDR3 is TGCGCCAGCAGCTTGATTAGCGGGCATAGCACAGATACGCAGTATTTT. This sequence encodes CASSLISGHSTDTQYF. The variable domain in full, completed from reference TRBV5-1 and TRBJ2-3, reads KAGVTQTPRYLIKTRGQQVTLSCSPISGHRSVSWYQQTPGQGLQFLFEYFSETQRNKGNFPGRFSGRQFSNSRSEMNVSTLELGDSALYLCASSLISGHSTDTQYFGPGTRLTVL.

The DNA of the CDR3 is TGTGCCAGCAGTTTTTCGGGGAGGAGGGACTATGGCTACACCTTC. It encodes CASSFSGRRDYGYTF. This chain links TRBV27 with TRBJ1-2; D is unclear. CDR3 size: 15 residues. Per germline, CDR1 MNHEY and CDR2 SMNVEV (reference sequence). Deletions cut 3 bases from V and 3 bases from J, with 14 bases between.

As concerns this clone: The same CDR3 can be traced to other DNA sequences in this sample. J is TRBJ2-3 and V is TRBV19; the D is unclear. Looked up from germline, CDR1 is LNHDA and CDR2 is SQIVND (reference sequence). Between the trimmed V and J ends, which lost 3 bases and 6 bases, there was a span of 7 bases. The CDR3 spans 12 residues. The CDR3 protein is CASSIGPDTQYF. The CDR3 DNA sequence: TGTGCCAGTAGTATTGGCCCTGATACGCAGTATTTT.

The rearrangement joins TRBV28 to TRBJ1-5, with D uncertain. The CDR3 totals 12 residues. V lost 7 bases and J 15 bases, leaving 19 bases between the germline ends. Germline lookup yields CDR1 MDHEN and CDR2 SYDVKM. CDR3 DNA sequence: TGTGCCAGCAACTCATTTAATGCGTTTAGGCATTTT. Encoded protein: CASNSFNAFRHF.

This clone has only one observation. This sequence joins TRBV5-5 and TRBJ1-3; the match to TRBD1 covers 7 bases. This CDR3 is built from 14 residues. Germline loops: CDR1 SGHKS, CDR2 YYEKEE (reference sequence). V trimming: 2 bases; J trimming: 4 bases; junction bases outside the gene matches: 3. The CDR3 sequence is CASSFPQGGNTIYF. The CDR3 bases are TGTGCCAGCAGCTTCCCACAGGGGGGAAACACCATATATTTT.

About this clone: The same CDR3 arises from other DNA sequences in this sample as well. This chain joins TRBV27 and TRBJ2-7, with 8 bases identical to TRBD1. Germline CDR1 is MNHEY and CDR2 is SMNVEV (reference sequence). Trimming took 2 bases from V and 4 from J; bases not matched to a gene: 1. This CDR3 is built from 13 residues. In nucleotides, the CDR3 is TGTGCCAGCAGTTTACAGGGGGCGTACGAGCAGTACTTC. Translation: CASSLQGAYEQYF.

This clone has just one count. The gene calls are TRBV2 and TRBJ2-7; maybe TRBD1 (6 bases). Germline CDR1 reads SNHLY; CDR2 reads FYNNEI. Trimming cost V 8 bases and J 3 bases, with 20 bases left between them. The CDR3 runs 15 residues. The CDR3 protein is CASVMEQGPDYEQYF. Here the CDR3 DNA reads TGTGCCAGCGTCATGGAGCAGGGGCCAGACTACGAGCAGTACTTC.

The chain carries TRBV10-3 and TRBJ2-5; D not resolved. Germline values: CDR1 ENHRY, CDR2 SYGVKD. The CDR3 totals 12 residues. With 3 bases removed from V and 4 bases from J, the gap between germline ends came to 6 bases. The CDR3 DNA sequence: TGTGCCATCAGTGATCTATTAGAGACCCAGTACTTC. Amino acids: CAISDLLETQYF.

This chain links TRBV5-1 with TRBJ2-1, with D hard to call. This CDR3 has 17 amino acids. In germline, CDR1 is SGHRS, CDR2 YFSETQ. Trimming removed 3 bases from V and 1 base from J, with 17 bases in between. CDR3 region: CASSSSPPSASYNEQFF. DNA of the CDR3: TGCGCCAGCAGCTCCTCGCCCCCCTCGGCTTCCTACAATGAGCAGTTCTTC.

The chain links TRBV30 to TRBJ2-7; D is tentatively TRBD1 or TRBD2 (5 bases each). CDR1 and CDR2 (germline): GTSNPN, SVGIG (reference sequence). This CDR3 is built from 10 residues. Trimming took off 8 bases at V and 10 bases at J, with 15 bases between the two ends. CDR3 coding DNA: TGTGCCGGGGGAAGGGTCGGTCAGTACTTC. This sequence encodes CAGGRVGQYF.

The chain recombines TRBV25-1 with TRBJ2-7; D remains ambiguous. CDR1 is MGHDK and CDR2 is SYGVNS in the germline V gene. V was trimmed by 4 bases and J by 3 bases, leaving 7 bases between them. This CDR3 region has 12 residues. The DNA for the CDR3 is TGTGCCAGCAGTGCCCAGGACTACGAGCAGTACTTC. Residues: CASSAQDYEQYF.

The chain joins TRBV6-1 to TRBJ2-7, with D hard to call. V lost 4 bases, J lost 2 bases, and 6 bases lay in between. Germline V gene sequence: CDR1 MNHNS, CDR2 SASEGT. There are 12 residues in the CDR3. CDR3 DNA sequence: TGTGCCAGCAGTGTAGACACCTACGAGCAGTACTTC. Its translation: CASSVDTYEQYF.

V gene TRBV5-1 combines with J gene TRBJ1-2; 8 bases align to TRBD1. With 2 bases clipped from V and 7 bases from J, the junction kept 10 bases outside the gene matches. The CDR3 consists of 15 residues. Germline loops: CDR1 SGHRS, CDR2 YFSETQ. The CDR3 is CASSLIGQGEGGYTF. CDR3 in DNA: TGCGCCAGCAGCTTAATCGGACAGGGCGAGGGTGGCTACACCTTC. The variable domain in full, with the rest retrieved from reference TRBV5-1 and TRBJ1-2, is KAGVTQTPRYLIKTRGQQVTLSCSPISGHRSVSWYQQTPGQGLQFLFEYFSETQRNKGNFPGRFSGRQFSNSRSEMNVSTLELGDSALYLCASSLIGQGEGGYTFGSGTRLTVV.

The chain employs TRBV6-1 and TRBJ1-1, with TRBD1 matching over 8 bases. Germline CDR1 MNHNS, CDR2 SASEGT. CDR3 length equals 13 residues. V lost 3 bases, J lost 4 bases, and 1 base stayed unmatched. Here the CDR3 DNA reads TGTGCCAGCAGTGAGGACAGGGCCACTGAAGCTTTCTTT. This codes for CASSEDRATEAFF.

V and J are TRBV27 and TRBJ2-7; 9 positions agree with TRBD2. V was clipped by 2 bases and J by 2 bases; unmatched bases: 10. The CDR3 has 17 amino acids. Germline lookup yields CDR1 MNHEY and CDR2 SMNVEV (reference sequence). The CDR3, as DNA: TGTGCCAGCAGTTTAGTAGCGGGAGTCCCTCTTACCTACGAGCAGTACTTC. It specifies CASSLVAGVPLTYEQYF.

The CDR3 reads CASSLRTYRGPMNTEAFF. CDR3 sequence (DNA): TGTGCCAGCAGTCTGCGAACGTACAGGGGGCCAATGAACACTGAAGCTTTCTTT. The gene calls are TRBV28 and TRBJ1-1; the match to TRBD1 covers 9 bases. Germline values: CDR1 MDHEN, CDR2 SYDVKM. V lost 5 bases, J lost 0 bases, and 13 bases stayed unmatched. This CDR3 is built from 18 residues.

The V gene is TRBV2, the J gene TRBJ1-5; D perhaps matches TRBD1 (6 bases). The CDR3 sequence is 15 residues long. The V and J ends lost 7 bases and 3 bases respectively, with 16 bases between them. Germline V gives CDR1 SNHLY, CDR2 FYNNEI. The CDR3 DNA is TGTGCCAGCACCACGGACAGAACTCCCAATCAGCCCCAGCATTTT. Translated: CASTTDRTPNQPQHF.

This sequence joins TRBV4-1 and TRBJ2-1; 12 nucleotides align to TRBD2. With 4 bases clipped from V and 8 bases from J, the junction kept 9 bases outside the gene matches. The germline V gene encodes CDR1 MGHRA and CDR2 YSYEKL. The CDR3 is made up of 16 amino acids. CDR3 region: CASSPPTSGRGYEQFF. CDR3 coding DNA: TGCGCCAGCAGCCCCCCGACTAGCGGGAGAGGGTATGAGCAGTTCTTC.

V and J are TRBV28 and TRBJ2-1, with D perhaps TRBD1 (6 bases). Germline V gene sequence: CDR1 MDHEN, CDR2 SYDVKM. There are 15 residues in the CDR3. V was pared by 3 bases and J by 8 bases, with 17 bases between. The CDR3 region is CASSFRLGAGDEQFF. The CDR3 region has the DNA TGTGCCAGCAGTTTTAGGTTGGGGGCCGGGGATGAGCAGTTCTTC.

The chain carries TRBV6-5 and TRBJ2-7; 7 bases are shared with TRBD1. The ends lost 5 bases at V and 3 bases at J; junction bases unmatched: 7. This CDR3 has 14 residues. The V gene's germline CDR1 is MNHEY and CDR2 SVGAGI. DNA of the CDR3: TGTGCCAGCAGTCGAGAGGGGGCGATCTACGAGCAGTACTTC. Its translation is CASSREGAIYEQYF.

The V gene is TRBV5-1, the J gene TRBJ1-2; 9 bases are a match to TRBD1. J was trimmed by 8 bases and V by 4 bases; bases with no gene match: 9. Germline V gene sequence: CDR1 SGHRS, CDR2 YFSETQ. The CDR3 runs 14 residues. The DNA for the CDR3 is TGCGCCAGCAGCCCCGGACAGGGGAGCAGCGGCTACACCTTC. Translated, it gives CASSPGQGSSGYTF.